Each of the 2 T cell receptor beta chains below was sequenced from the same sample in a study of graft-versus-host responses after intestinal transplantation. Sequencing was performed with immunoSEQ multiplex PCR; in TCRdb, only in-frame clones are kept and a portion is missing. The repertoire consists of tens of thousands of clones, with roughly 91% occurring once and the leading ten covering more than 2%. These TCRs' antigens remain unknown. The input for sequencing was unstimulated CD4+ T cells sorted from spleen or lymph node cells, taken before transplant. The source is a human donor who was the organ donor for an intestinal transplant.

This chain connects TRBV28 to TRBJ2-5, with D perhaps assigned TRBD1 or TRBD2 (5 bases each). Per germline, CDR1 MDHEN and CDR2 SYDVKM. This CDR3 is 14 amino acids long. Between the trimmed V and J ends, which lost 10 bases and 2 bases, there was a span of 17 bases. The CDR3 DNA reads TGTGCCACCCGCCCCCAGGGAGAACAAGAGACCCAGTACTTC. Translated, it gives CATRPQGEQETQYF.

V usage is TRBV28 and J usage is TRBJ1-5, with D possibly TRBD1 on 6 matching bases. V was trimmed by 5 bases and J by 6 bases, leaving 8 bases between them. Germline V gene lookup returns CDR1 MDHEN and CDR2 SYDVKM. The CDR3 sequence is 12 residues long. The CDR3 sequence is CASSIQGQPQHF. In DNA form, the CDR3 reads TGTGCCAGCAGTATACAGGGTCAGCCCCAGCATTTT.